The TCR beta chain under discussion was sequenced for a study of neurological immune-mediated disorders. General study findings and limits: The level of TCR clonal expansion was highest in patients with HTLV-1-associated myelopathy and lowest in multiple sclerosis, where it fell below the level seen in healthy controls.

A 10-nucleotide random UMI tagged transcripts in template-switch 5'RACE cDNA synthesis. From 15-18 subjects, each sequencing run yielded over 160 million TCR-beta sequences. In TCRdb, the 5' RACE reads were re-called with MiXCR into one record per CDR3 protein. The sample records 59,000 or so distinct CDR3 sequences, roughly an eighth being singletons. Remarks on this clonotype: Its antigen is unidentified.

The CDR3 loop spans 14 amino acids. V lost 5 bases and J lost 5; bases outside the gene matches: 4. The V gene's germline CDR1 is SGHTA and CDR2 FQGNSA. Sequencing was performed on PBMCs. The TCR comes from a woman aged 60-75 years with HTLV-1-associated myelopathy (HAM/TSP). The chain is built from TRBV7-2 and TRBJ2-3; 10 bases map to TRBD2. CDR3 amino acids: CASSTSGKGDTQYF. CDR3 DNA: TGTGCCAGCAGCACTAGCGGGAAGGGAGATACGCAGTATTTT.